The 25 T cell receptor beta chains below were found in one sample sequenced in a study of blood T cell repertoires in COVID-19. The table came from immunoSEQ multiplex PCR; TCRdb's copy has only in-frame clones and leaves some out. The table records approximately 200,000 clones, 75% to 90% of them present only once. Sequencing was done on a sample of peripheral blood. These receptors all come from a man younger than 40 with acute or convalescent COVID-19.

V gene TRBV7-6 combines with J gene TRBJ1-5; D unclear. The CDR3 totals 13 residues. Trimming cost V 8 bases and J 6 bases, with 14 bases left between them. The V gene's germline CDR1 is SGHVS and CDR2 FNYEAQ. The CDR3 region is CASYPRVGQPQHF. The CDR3, as DNA: TGTGCCAGCTATCCCCGGGTGGGTCAGCCCCAGCATTTT.

J is TRBJ1-4 and V is TRBV30; D unresolved. The CDR3 is made up of 15 amino acids. The germline V gene encodes CDR1 GTSNPN and CDR2 SVGIG (reference sequence). The V end was cut by 4 bases, the J end by 3 bases, with 15 bases between. CDR3 in amino acids: CAWTGGQGSNEKLFF. Here the CDR3 DNA reads TGTGCCTGGACGGGAGGGCAAGGGTCTAATGAAAAACTGTTTTTT. The variable domain in full, completed from reference TRBV30 and TRBJ1-4, reads SQTIHQWPATLVQPVGSPLSLECTVEGTSNPNLYWYRQAAGRGLQLLFYSVGIGQISSEVPQNLSASRPQDRQFILSSKKLLLSDSGFYLCAWTGGQGSNEKLFFGSGTQLSVL.

The CDR3 loop is CASSHGGGGGSYNEQFF. In nucleotides, the CDR3 is TGTGCCAGCAGCCATGGCGGCGGGGGAGGGTCCTACAATGAGCAGTTCTTC. V is TRBV7-9 and J is TRBJ2-1, with 7 nucleotides matching TRBD2. This CDR3 is built from 17 residues. Germline V gene sequence: CDR1 SEHNR, CDR2 FQNEAQ (reference sequence). V was clipped by 5 bases and J by 1 base; unmatched bases: 11. Filled out from reference TRBV7-9 and TRBJ2-1, the complete variable domain reads DTGVSQNPRHKITKRGQNVTFRCDPISEHNRLYWYRQTLGQGPEFLTYFQNEAQLEKSRLLSDRFSAERPKGSFSTLEIQRTEQGDSAMYLCASSHGGGGGSYNEQFFGPGTRLTVL.

V is TRBV28 and J is TRBJ1-6; the D is unclear. Trimming took 6 bases from V and 13 from J, leaving 16 bases between them. The CDR3 covers 13 residues. CDR1 and CDR2 from the germline V gene are MDHEN and SYDVKM. This CDR3 is CASSSKPTLPLHF. The DNA for the CDR3 is TGTGCCAGCAGCTCCAAGCCCACCCTCCCCCTCCACTTT.

The CDR3 loop reads CASSFYRAAFF. DNA for the CDR3: TGTGCCAGCAGCTTTTACAGGGCGGCTTTCTTT. The chain couples TRBV13 to TRBJ1-1; the D gene is possibly TRBD1 (6 bases). This CDR3 contains 11 residues. V was trimmed by 3 bases and J by 11 bases, leaving 10 bases between them. Germline loops: CDR1 PRHDT, CDR2 FYEKMQ (reference sequence). Full variable domain (missing parts from reference TRBV13 and TRBJ1-1): AAGVIQSPRHLIKEKRETATLKCYPIPRHDTVYWYQQGPGQDPQFLISFYEKMQSDKGSIPDRFSAQQFSDYHSELNMSSLELGDSALYFCASSFYRAAFFGQGTRLTVV.

V and J are TRBV5-1 and TRBJ2-5, with D maybe TRBD1 (6 bases). V was pared by 2 bases and J by 0 bases, with 11 bases between. Germline V gives CDR1 SGHRS, CDR2 YFSETQ. The CDR3 runs 15 residues. CDR3 sequence: CASSFLTGNQETQYF. The CDR3 DNA reads as TGCGCCAGCAGCTTTCTCACAGGGAACCAAGAGACCCAGTACTTC. Looking up the rest from reference TRBV5-1 and TRBJ2-5 gives the full variable domain: KAGVTQTPRYLIKTRGQQVTLSCSPISGHRSVSWYQQTPGQGLQFLFEYFSETQRNKGNFPGRFSGRQFSNSRSEMNVSTLELGDSALYLCASSFLTGNQETQYFGPGTRLLVL.

The rearrangement links TRBV28 to TRBJ2-3; maybe TRBD2 (6 bases). Trimming took off 6 bases at V and 1 base at J, with 14 bases between the two ends. This CDR3 has 15 amino acids. Germline V CDR1 and CDR2: MDHEN, SYDVKM. This chain's CDR3 is CASRDGGGGTDTQYF. CDR3 DNA sequence: TGTGCCAGCAGGGACGGTGGCGGGGGCACAGATACGCAGTATTTT.

The rearrangement links TRBV27 to TRBJ1-4; 10 nucleotides agree with TRBD1. V lost 6 bases and J lost 7; bases outside the gene matches: 8. Germline CDR1 reads MNHEY; CDR2 reads SMNVEV (reference sequence). The CDR3 extends over 15 amino acids. The CDR3 nucleotides read TGTGCCAGCAGCCCTTCCGGGACAGGGGTTGAAAAACTGTTTTTT. Translating it yields CASSPSGTGVEKLFF.

The rearrangement joins TRBV28 to TRBJ1-2; D call uncertain. The CDR3 loop spans 17 amino acids. Germline V gene lookup returns CDR1 MDHEN and CDR2 SYDVKM. V lost 3 bases and J 4 bases, leaving 21 bases between the germline ends. CDR3 in DNA: TGTGCCAGCAGTTTCGTGTCAGAGTTGGAGGGAGTCTATGGCTACACCTTC. Its translation: CASSFVSELEGVYGYTF.

The CDR3 DNA sequence: TGCGCCAGCAGCTTGGGAGCAACTAATGAAAAACTGTTTTTT. Protein: CASSLGATNEKLFF. The chain couples TRBV5-1 to TRBJ1-4; D is unclear. Germline CDR1 reads SGHRS; CDR2 reads YFSETQ. Trimming removed 0 bases from V and 0 bases from J, with 3 bases in between. This CDR3 is built from 14 residues.

A word on this clone: The sample carries other DNA sequences with the same CDR3. The V call is TRBV19, the J call TRBJ1-2; no clear D gene. CDR1 is LNHDA, CDR2 SQIVND, per germline (reference sequence). With 3 bases removed from V and 0 bases from J, the gap between germline ends came to 5 bases. This CDR3 contains 13 residues. The CDR3 region is CASSISANYGYTF. CDR3 DNA: TGTGCCAGTAGTATTTCGGCTAACTATGGCTACACCTTC.

CDR3: CASGSGEGYYNEQFF. CDR3 bases: TGTGCTAGTGGTTCGGGAGAGGGCTATTACAATGAGCAGTTCTTC. V gene TRBV12-5 combines with J gene TRBJ2-1; D is perhaps TRBD2 (6 bases). With 4 bases removed from V and 4 bases from J, the gap between germline ends came to 14 bases. The germline V gene has CDR1 LGHNT and CDR2 FRNRAP. The CDR3 spans 15 residues.

The CDR3, as DNA: TGTGCCAGTAGTATCAAATCTCCCCCCGCGGCTTTCTTT. Translated: CASSIKSPPAAFF. V is TRBV19 and J is TRBJ1-1; unclear D gene. Deletions cut 3 bases from V and 11 bases from J, with 16 bases between. The CDR3 sequence is 13 residues long. Germline V CDR1 and CDR2: LNHDA, SQIVND (reference sequence). Full variable domain (outside the CDR3, taken from reference TRBV19 and TRBJ1-1): DGGITQSPKYLFRKEGQNVTLSCEQNLNHDAMYWYRQDPGQGLRLIYYSQIVNDFQKGDIAEGYSVSREKKESFPLTVTSAQKNPTAFYLCASSIKSPPAAFFGQGTRLTVV.

The rearrangement uses TRBV6-5 and TRBJ1-5; 10 bases fit TRBD1. From germline, CDR1 is MNHEY and CDR2 SVGAGI. V shed 6 bases, J shed 4 bases, and the junction held 3 bases outside the gene matches. CDR3 length: 14 residues. In nucleotides, the CDR3 is TGTGCCAGCAGGGACAGGGGGTTGAATCAGCCCCAGCATTTT. Protein sequence: CASRDRGLNQPQHF.

V gene TRBV19 combines with J gene TRBJ1-1; weak D call: TRBD1 (5 bases). The CDR3 covers 13 residues. V was cut by 5 bases and J by 5 bases, with 12 bases left in between. CDR1 is LNHDA and CDR2 is SQIVND in the germline V gene (reference sequence). CDR3: CASSFGGYTEAFF. The CDR3 DNA sequence: TGTGCCAGTAGTTTTGGGGGGTATACTGAAGCTTTCTTT.

The rearrangement links TRBV2 to TRBJ1-4; TRBD1 aligns across 7 bases. CDR3 length equals 13 residues. CDR1 and CDR2 (germline): SNHLY, FYNNEI. V lost 8 bases to trimming and J lost 5 bases; unmatched junction nucleotides: 5. The CDR3 spells CASHRGQNEKLFF. CDR3 coding DNA: TGTGCCAGCCACAGGGGTCAAAATGAAAAACTGTTTTTT.

The V gene is TRBV12-3 or TRBV12-4, the J gene TRBJ2-1; tentatively, D is TRBD2 (6 bases). The V and J ends lost 6 bases and 5 bases respectively, with 11 bases between them. The CDR3 is 13 residues long. The chain's CDR3 is CASRLTGDNEQFF. The CDR3 region has the DNA TGTGCCAGCAGATTAACGGGGGACAATGAGCAGTTCTTC.

The chain combines TRBV2 with TRBJ2-3; D remains unclear. The ends were cut back, 1 base at V and 0 bases at J, with 8 bases in the middle. Germline V CDR1 and CDR2: SNHLY, FYNNEI. The CDR3 totals 15 residues. The CDR3 protein is CASSEGQASTDTQYF. CDR3 bases: TGTGCCAGCAGTGAAGGGCAGGCTAGCACAGATACGCAGTATTTT.

The V call is TRBV7-8, the J call TRBJ2-2, with 9 bases fitting TRBD1. The germline CDR1 and CDR2 sequences are SGHVS and FQNEAQ. V lost 0 bases, J lost 4 bases, and 3 bases stayed unmatched. CDR3 length equals 16 residues. CDR3 amino acids: CASSLAGQGSTGELFF. The CDR3 DNA reads TGTGCCAGCAGCTTAGCCGGACAGGGGAGCACCGGGGAGCTGTTTTTT.

V is TRBV4-1 and J is TRBJ2-5; TRBD2 is a possible D gene (6 bases). The CDR3 contains 15 residues. Germline lookup yields CDR1 MGHRA and CDR2 YSYEKL. Trimming shortened V by 5 bases and J by 7 bases, and 20 bases separated the two germline ends. The CDR3, as DNA: TGCGCCAGCAGCAGCCGGGACTCCGAAACGATGACCCAGTACTTC. The encoded protein is CASSSRDSETMTQYF.

This clone was detected once. J is TRBJ2-7 and V is TRBV7-8, with a weak D call TRBD2 (6 bases). This CDR3 spans 14 amino acids. Germline CDR1 SGHVS, CDR2 FQNEAQ. Trimming pared 1 base from V and 5 bases from J, leaving 12 bases between. The CDR3 loop reads CASSLGPQRDEQYF. CDR3 in DNA: TGTGCCAGCAGCTTAGGGCCGCAGCGGGACGAGCAGTACTTC.

The chain joins TRBV3-1 (or the pseudogene TRBV3-2) to TRBJ1-2, with D uncertain. V was trimmed by 4 bases and J by 9 bases, leaving 15 bases between them. Germline CDR1 LGHDT, CDR2 YNNKEL (reference sequence). CDR3 size: 13 residues. CDR3 residues: CASSLGRGKSYTF. The CDR3 DNA follows: TGTGCCAGCAGCCTGGGCCGCGGGAAAAGCTACACCTTC.

The chain employs TRBV30 and TRBJ2-5; TRBD2 is a possible D gene (6 bases). Per germline, CDR1 GTSNPN and CDR2 SVGIG (reference sequence). Trimming took 3 bases from V and 3 from J, leaving 8 bases between them. The length of the CDR3 is 12 residues. CDR3 coding DNA: TGTGCCTGGAGCGGGGGAAAAGAGACCCAGTACTTC. Translated, it gives CAWSGGKETQYF.

Points on this clone: Distinct nucleotide sequences in the sample also encode this CDR3. V gene TRBV6-5 combines with J gene TRBJ1-1; 7 bases align to TRBD1. J was trimmed by 1 base and V by 5 bases; bases with no gene match: 1. The CDR3 spans 13 residues. Germline-derived CDR1 and CDR2 are MNHEY and SVGAGI. Written as DNA, the CDR3 is TGTGCCAGCAGTAGACAGGGGAACACTGAAGCTTTCTTT. This sequence encodes CASSRQGNTEAFF.

This chain joins TRBV7-3 and TRBJ1-5; 7 bases are a match to TRBD1. Germline V lookup: CDR1 SGHTA, CDR2 FQGTGA. The CDR3 is 17 amino acids. V was clipped by 4 bases and J by 2 bases; unmatched bases: 11. The CDR3 region is CASSSRQTGIRNQPQHF. CDR3 nucleotides: TGTGCCAGCAGCTCTCGGCAGACAGGGATCCGCAATCAGCCCCAGCATTTT.